The rows below give T cell receptor beta chains drawn from one sample of a study of T cell responses to AZD1222 COVID-19 vaccine. Profiling relied on immunoSEQ multiplex PCR, and the TCRdb table lists in-frame clones only, not all of them. This table has around 140,000 clones, more than 85% appearing once. The input for sequencing was peripheral blood, taken 28 days after the second AZD1222 dose. All receptors come from an adult who received the AZD1222 COVID-19 vaccine. CDR3s include the opening cysteine and the closing phenylalanine or tryptophan. D genes are given only for firm matches. Size tells how often a clone was seen (once, few, many) or the class of an expanded clone, and some rows leave it out.

v_gene	d_gene	j_gene	abundance	CDR3nt	CDR3aa
TRBV24-1	NA	TRBJ2-2	NA	TGTGCCTACCAGGACTTGACCGGGGAGCTGTTTTTT	CAYQDLTGELFF
TRBV6-5	NA	TRBJ2-5	NA	TGTGCCAGCAGCCCGGGGGAGACCCAGTACTTC	CASSPGETQYF
TRBV15	NA	TRBJ2-7	NA	TGTGCCACGAGCCGGCAGTCGAAAGCCTACGAGCAGTACTTC	CATSRQSKAYEQYF
TRBV4-2	NA	TRBJ2-6	NA	TGTGCCAGCAGCCAAGAGGACAGCTCTGGGGCCAACGTCCTGACTTTC	CASSQEDSSGANVLTF
TRBV24-1	NA	TRBJ2-7	NA	TGTGCCACCCGCCGCGCGGCCTTTGGCTCCTACGAGCAGTACTTC	CATRRAAFGSYEQYF
TRBV2	NA	TRBJ1-3	NA	TGTGCCAGCAGTGAGACTGCTGGAAACACCATATATTTT	CASSETAGNTIYF
TRBV7-2	NA	TRBJ1-1	NA	TGTGCCAGCAGTTACGGGAGACAGCTTGAAGCTTTCTTT	CASSYGRQLEAFF
TRBV2	NA	TRBJ2-7	NA	TGTGCCAGCAGTGGATACGAGCAGTACTTC	CASSGYEQYF
TRBV7-2	NA	TRBJ2-2	once	TGTGCCAGCAGCCGTGGGGGTTGGGTCACCGGGGAGCTGTTTTTT	CASSRGGWVTGELFF
TRBV6-6	TRBD1	TRBJ1-5	NA	TGTGCCAGCAGTTCCGACAGGGACCGCAATCAGCCCCAGCATTTT	CASSSDRDRNQPQHF
TRBV19	NA	TRBJ1-1	NA	TGTGCCAGTACGCAGACGGTGAACACTGAAGCTTTCTTT	CASTQTVNTEAFF
TRBV27	TRBD1	TRBJ2-5	NA	TGTGCCAGCAGTCCGTCCTACAGGGGGCGCGGTATAGAGACCCAGTACTTC	CASSPSYRGRGIETQYF
TRBV19	TRBD1	TRBJ1-5	once	TGTGCCAGTAGTATAGTACCAGGGGGCCGAGCTCAGCCCCAGCATTTT	CASSIVPGGRAQPQHF
TRBV28	TRBD1	TRBJ1-4	NA	TGTGCCAGCAGGGGAGAGGGACAGGTTAATGAAAAACTGTTTTTT	CASRGEGQVNEKLFF
TRBV4-1	NA	TRBJ2-3	NA	TGCGCCAGCAGCCAAGATAGGGGAAGTTCCACAGATACGCAGTATTTT	CASSQDRGSSTDTQYF
TRBV11-2	NA	TRBJ2-7	NA	TGTGCCAGCAGCTTAGACTGGCAGGGGTACTACGAGCAGTACTTC	CASSLDWQGYYEQYF
TRBV29-1	NA	TRBJ1-5	once	TGCAGCGTTCGAAACGGGCTTGGGAGCAATCAGCCCCAGCATTTT	CSVRNGLGSNQPQHF
TRBV18	NA	TRBJ2-7	NA	TGTGCCAGCTCCCCCCGGGACGGGTACGAGCAGTACTTC	CASSPRDGYEQYF
TRBV27	NA	TRBJ1-3	NA	TGTGCCAGCAGTTCCATTGGACCGGACGGAAACACCATATATTTT	CASSSIGPDGNTIYF
TRBV7-8	NA	TRBJ2-5	NA	TGTGCCAGCAGCTTAGAAGGGGTGGGTAGTAAGGAGACCCAGTACTTC	CASSLEGVGSKETQYF
TRBV5-1	NA	TRBJ1-1	NA	TGCGCCAGCAGCTTCTTAAAGGGCTCAAGCACTGAAGCTTTCTTT	CASSFLKGSSTEAFF
TRBV10-2	NA	TRBJ1-1	NA	TGCGCCAGCAACCCCGCGGGGGCTATGAACACTGAAGCTTTCTTT	CASNPAGAMNTEAFF
TRBV3-1/TRBV3-2	TRBD1	TRBJ1-2	NA	TGTGCCAGCAGCTTTCGACAGGGGGCAGACACCTTC	CASSFRQGADTF
TRBV19	NA	TRBJ2-3	NA	TGTGCCAGTAGTGCAGAAAACTACGATTGGGTCGATACGCAGTATTTT	CASSAENYDWVDTQYF
TRBV4-3	NA	TRBJ1-2	NA	TGCGCCAGCAGCCAAGCGGGGGGCGCGGGTGGCTACACCTTC	CASSQAGGAGGYTF
TRBV27	NA	TRBJ1-5	NA	TGTGCCAGCAGTTTATATGGGGGGACCGATAGCAATCAGCCCCAGCATTTT	CASSLYGGTDSNQPQHF
TRBV23-1	NA	TRBJ2-1	NA	TGCGCCAGCAGTCAAAATCGGTGCGAGTGCGGAGCGCAAATTCTCTCCTACAATGAGCAGTTCTTC	CASSQNRCECGAQILSYNEQFF
TRBV19	NA	TRBJ2-7	NA	TGTGCCAGTAGTTTTGCAGGACCCTACGAGCAGTACTTC	CASSFAGPYEQYF
TRBV7-3	TRBD2	TRBJ2-7	few	TGTGCCAGCAGCTTGACTAGCGGTTCTACCTACGAGCAGTACTTC	CASSLTSGSTYEQYF
TRBV10-3	NA	TRBJ1-5	once	TGTGCCATCAGTGAGTCTTGGGAGGGAGCCCAGCATTTT	CAISESWEGAQHF
TRBV10-3	NA	TRBJ1-5	once	TGTGCCATCAGTGAGTCGGTGGGGAAGGGTCAGCCCCAGCATTTT	CAISESVGKGQPQHF
TRBV6-6	NA	TRBJ1-1	NA	TGTGCCAGCACCCCCCGGGGCAACACTGAAGCTTTCTTT	CASTPRGNTEAFF
TRBV2	TRBD2	TRBJ2-3	NA	TGTGCCAGCAGTGAGGAAAGCGGGAGATTTAGGAATACGCAGTATTTT	CASSEESGRFRNTQYF
TRBV28	NA	TRBJ2-6	NA	TGTGCCAGCAGTTCCGCCATTGGTAGGACAGACTCTGGGGCCAACGTCCTGACTTTC	CASSSAIGRTDSGANVLTF
TRBV10-3	TRBD1	TRBJ2-1	NA	TGTGCCATCAGAGGGACAGGGGAGGGATATATCTTC	CAIRGTGEGYIF
TRBV4-3	TRBD2	TRBJ2-7	NA	TGCGCCAGCAGCCATGCCAGCGGGAGTGGCGAGCAGTACTTC	CASSHASGSGEQYF
TRBV9	NA	TRBJ2-1	NA	TGTGCCAGCGCCAAGTGGGGGAATGAGCAGTTCTTC	CASAKWGNEQFF
TRBV7-2	NA	TRBJ2-2	NA	TGTGCCAGCAGCTCGGGAGGCAGGGGGCGGAGAGACACCGGGGAGCTGTTTTTT	CASSSGGRGRRDTGELFF
TRBV7-2	NA	TRBJ2-2	NA	TGTGCCAGCAGCTCTCAATGGGCCGGGGAGCTGTTTTTT	CASSSQWAGELFF
TRBV5-1	TRBD2	TRBJ2-7	NA	TGCGCCAGCAGCTCCGGGACTAGCGGAGGTCCCTACGAGCAGTACTTC	CASSSGTSGGPYEQYF
TRBV12-5	TRBD2	TRBJ2-3	NA	TGTGCTAGTGGTCCTACCCGACTAGCGGGGGGCACAGATACGCAGTATTTT	CASGPTRLAGGTDTQYF
TRBV4-1	NA	TRBJ1-6	NA	TGCGCCAGCAGCCAAGCGTACAGGGAGTATTCACCCCTCCACTTT	CASSQAYREYSPLHF